Following are 8 T cell receptor beta chains from one sample sequenced in a study of regulatory T cells in long-lasting Graves disease. Indicated time point: persistent/refractory GD, antithyroid drugs over 5 years with positive TRAb. With RNA extracted from PBMCs as input, the TCR library was made. To make TCR beta libraries, researchers used iRepertoire HTBI primers and Arm-PCR of CDR3 regions. In TCRdb, the multiplex PCR reads were re-called with MiXCR into one record per CDR3 protein. The sample includes approximately 470,000 distinct CDR3 sequences, under 25% of them seen just once. The material sequenced was peripheral blood mononuclear cells (PBMCs), taken when the disease was refractory, from a patient treated with antithyroid drugs. Receptors were obtained from a female donor with Graves disease.

At least ten counts were recorded for this clonotype. The rearrangement links TRBV6-2 or TRBV6-3 to TRBJ2-2; D is undetermined. Germline V gene sequence: CDR1 MNHEY, CDR2 SVGEGT. This CDR3 spans 15 amino acids. Trimming took off 2 bases at V and 0 bases at J, with 7 bases between the two ends. The CDR3 reads CASSYGNSNTGELFF. The CDR3 DNA reads as TGTGCCAGCAGTTACGGGAACTCGAACACCGGGGAGCTGTTTTTT.

The DNA for the CDR3 is TGTGCCAGCAGCCCCATGGAGGACGCAACCTCTGGAAACACCATATATTTT. Translating gives CASSPMEDATSGNTIYF. The chain recombines TRBV7-2 with TRBJ1-3; the D is unclear. This CDR3 comprises 17 residues. The V gene lost 5 bases and the J gene lost 0 bases, with 17 bases spanning the gap. Germline V gene lookup returns CDR1 SGHTA and CDR2 FQGNSA.

V and J are TRBV9 and TRBJ2-7, with a weak D call TRBD2 (6 bases). Trimming shortened V by 1 base and J by 6 bases, and 11 bases separated the two germline ends. The CDR3 sequence is 13 residues long. The germline V gene encodes CDR1 SGDLS and CDR2 YYNGEE. The CDR3 DNA reads as TGTGCCAGCAGCGTACGGGACTGGCGCGAGCAGTACTTC. Amino acid sequence: CASSVRDWREQYF.

The chain is built from TRBV5-1 and TRBJ2-7; perhaps TRBD1 as D (5 bases). Germline CDR1 reads SGHRS; CDR2 reads YFSETQ. V shed 2 bases and J shed 7 bases, with 10 bases lying between them. This CDR3 comprises 12 residues. CDR3 region: CASSFKGMEQYF. CDR3 nucleotides: TGCGCCAGCAGCTTTAAGGGGATGGAGCAGTACTTC.

On this clonotype: A read error is possible here, since a much larger clone lies one base away. The V call is TRBV27, the J call TRBJ1-4, with D possibly TRBD1 on 5 matching bases. The CDR3 is 17 residues long. Germline V lookup: CDR1 MNHEY, CDR2 SMNVEV (reference sequence). The ends were cut back, 6 bases at V and 6 bases at J, with 23 bases in the middle. CDR3 in amino acids: CASSPPGAGPGYEKLFF. Here the CDR3 DNA reads TGTGCCAGCAGCCCCCCCGGGGCAGGGCCCGGCTATGAAAAACTGTTTTTT.

In its sample, this clonotype was seen a few times. This chain joins TRBV6-1 and TRBJ2-2; 12 bases agree with TRBD2. The J segment lost 5 bases and the V segment lost 5 bases, leaving 3 bases of the junction unmatched. The CDR3 runs 15 residues. Looked up from germline, CDR1 is MNHNS and CDR2 is SASEGT. CDR3 sequence reads: CASSLAGGGTGELFF. The CDR3 region has the DNA TGTGCCAGCAGTCTAGCGGGAGGGGGGACCGGGGAGCTGTTTTTT.

The gene calls are TRBV7-9 and TRBJ2-2; D not resolved. Per the germline V gene, CDR1 is SEHNR and CDR2 is FQNEAQ (reference sequence). Deletions cut 3 bases from V and 5 bases from J, with 16 bases between. CDR3 length: 16 residues. CDR3 sequence (DNA): TGTGCCAGCAGCTTCCCACCCTCCTTGTGGACCGGGGAGCTGTTTTTT. Translation gives CASSFPPSLWTGELFF.

At least ten counts were recorded for this clonotype. The rearrangement links TRBV19 to TRBJ2-5; D unresolved. This CDR3 has 12 amino acids. The germline V gene encodes CDR1 LNHDA and CDR2 SQIVND (reference sequence). With 5 bases removed from V and 10 bases from J, the gap between germline ends came to 14 bases. The CDR3 DNA reads as TGTGCCAGTAGTGGCACCTCCCAGGTCCAGTACTTC. This sequence encodes CASSGTSQVQYF.